This T cell receptor beta chain stems from a study of T cells in Graves' hyperthyroidism and ophthalmopathy. Those patients with uncontrolled infection, other autoimmune disease, pregnancy or lactation were excluded. The sample holds many counts of this clonotype. Its target is not known. TCR beta CDR3 regions were amplified from RNA transcripts. TCR CDR3 regions were first amplified by RT-PCR with HTBI primers. TCRdb called the multiplex PCR reads again in MiXCR, with one record for every CDR3 protein. This table holds around 250,000 distinct CDR3 sequences, roughly 14% found once. Broader study findings: Onset of ophthalmopathy came a median around 7.1 months after the model predicted it.

Deletions cut 6 bases from V and 5 bases from J, with 20 bases between. CDR3 length: 15 amino acids. From germline, CDR1 is MDHEN and CDR2 SYDVKM. V is TRBV28 and J is TRBJ2-7, with D perhaps TRBD1 (7 bases). The sample was blood. This clonotype was sampled from a woman in her forties with Graves' hyperthyroidism that later progressed to Graves' ophthalmopathy. Here the CDR3 reads CASSPWAEGADEQYF. The CDR3 DNA reads as TGTGCCAGCAGCCCCTGGGCGGAGGGGGCCGACGAGCAGTACTTC. Full variable domain (rest looked up from reference TRBV28 and TRBJ2-7): DVKVTQSSRYLVKRTGEKVFLECVQDMDHENMFWYRQDPGLGLRLIYFSYDVKMKEKGDIPEGYSVSREKKERFSLILESASTNQTSMYLCASSPWAEGADEQYFGPGTRLTVT.